These T cell receptor beta chains were read from a single sample in a study of CD8+CD57+ T cells in acquired aplastic anemia. TCRdb passed the reads through MiXCR, listing each CDR3 protein once. The sample contains some 92,000 distinct CDR3 sequences, less than 75% of which appear only once. The sample taken for sequencing was sorted CD4+, CD8+, or CD8+CD57+ T cells (not recorded which) from PBMCs. The receptors here all came from a human donor with aplastic anemia. Both conserved end residues are part of each CDR3. The order of the fields is V gene, D gene, J gene, clone size, CDR3 DNA, CDR3 protein. The D gene is left open where the match is weak. Clone sizes are given selectively: once, few, many, or a class where the clone is expanded.

TRBV10-3	NA	TRBJ2-7	medium-sized	TGTGCCATCAGTGATGGTGGGAGTATCTACGAGCAGTACTTC	CAISDGGSIYEQYF
TRBV20-1	TRBD1	TRBJ2-5	NA	TGCAGTGCCCGCCCACGCCCGGGACAGGGGTACGAGACCCAGTACTTC	CSARPRPGQGYETQYF
TRBV7-6	NA	TRBJ2-1	NA	TGTGCCAGCAGCTTCGGGCCTCGCGGGTGGAATGAGCAGTTCTTC	CASSFGPRGWNEQFF
TRBV7-2	NA	TRBJ2-1	NA	TGTGCCAGCAGCTTAGCGCGGAGCTCCTACAATGAGCAGTTCTTC	CASSLARSSYNEQFF
TRBV20-1	NA	TRBJ2-5	NA	TGCAGTGCTAGAGGGGGGGAAATCCAAGAGACCCAGTACTTC	CSARGGEIQETQYF
TRBV25-1	NA	TRBJ1-2	NA	TGTGCCAGCTCTACGTCAGGGGCTGGCTACACCTTC	CASSTSGAGYTF
TRBV2	TRBD2	TRBJ2-2	NA	TGTGCCAGCAGGATGGGACTAGCGGGAGTGAACACCGGGGAGCTGTTTTTT	CASRMGLAGVNTGELFF
TRBV7-9	TRBD1	TRBJ2-5	many	TGTGCCAGCAGCCTACAGGGGGGCCAAGAGACCCAGTACTTC	CASSLQGGQETQYF
TRBV7-8	NA	TRBJ2-7	NA	TGTGCCATCCCCATTGGCCCCGACGAGCAGTACTTC	CAIPIGPDEQYF
TRBV7-8	NA	TRBJ2-1	NA	TGTGCCAGCAGCTTAGTCCGTATTGAGCAGTTCTTC	CASSLVRIEQFF
TRBV2	NA	TRBJ2-3	NA	TGTGCCAGCAACGGGGCTAGCACAGATACGCAGTATTTT	CASNGASTDTQYF
TRBV19	NA	TRBJ2-7	NA	TGTGCCAGTAGCCAGGGATTCTACGAGCAGTACTTC	CASSQGFYEQYF
TRBV20-1	TRBD2	TRBJ2-7	NA	TGCAGTGCGAGTGGGACTACCATCTCCTACGAGCAGTACTTC	CSASGTTISYEQYF
TRBV20-1	NA	TRBJ2-2	NA	TGCAGTGCTAAACGGCCCACCGGGGAGCTGTTTTTT	CSAKRPTGELFF
TRBV29-1	NA	TRBJ2-2	NA	TGCAGCGTTGGAAGGGGGACTACCGGGGAGCTGTTTTTT	CSVGRGTTGELFF
TRBV20-1	NA	TRBJ2-5	NA	TGCAGTGCTAGAGCGGGCAGCGCGCAAGAGACCCAGTACTTC	CSARAGSAQETQYF
TRBV19	NA	TRBJ1-5	NA	TGTGCCAGTAATCGACAGATATATAGCAATCAGCCCCAGCATTTT	CASNRQIYSNQPQHF
TRBV29-1	NA	TRBJ1-1	NA	TGCAGCGTTCAAGGGGACACTGAAGCTTTCTTT	CSVQGDTEAFF
TRBV7-9	NA	TRBJ2-7	NA	TGTGCCAGCAGCTTACTCCACGAGCAGTACTTC	CASSLLHEQYF
TRBV19	NA	TRBJ1-1	once	TGTGCCAGTAGTGGTCTCCGTATAACTGAAGCTTTCTTT	CASSGLRITEAFF
TRBV7-8	NA	TRBJ2-7	NA	TGTGCCAGCAGCTCGTCCCGCCCCATTCCCTACGAGCAGTACTTC	CASSSSRPIPYEQYF
TRBV2	NA	TRBJ2-5	NA	TGTGCCAGCGCGATGGGGGCACGTGGAGAGACCCAGTACTTC	CASAMGARGETQYF
TRBV7-9	NA	TRBJ1-2	few	TGTGCCAGCAGCTCAGGACCGGGACCTAACTATGGCTACACCTTC	CASSSGPGPNYGYTF
TRBV19	TRBD1	TRBJ1-1	NA	TGTGCCAGTAGTACATGGACAGGGGGCAACACTGAAGCTTTCTTT	CASSTWTGGNTEAFF